This entry is about one T cell receptor (beta chain). The data derive from a study of cytomegalovirus exposure and HLA in healthy donors. Use of 60 Vbeta and 13 Jbeta primers characterized the PCR. Repertoires were generated with immunoSEQ multiplex PCR, while TCRdb's copy carries only in-frame clones and drops some. The profile shows more than 150,000 clones, about 84% of them singletons. The sequence derives from a man aged 45 to 65 in good health and CMV-seronegative. Sequences were obtained from PBMCs.

The CDR3: CASSRLGTDDGYTF. The CDR3 bases are TGTGCCAGCAGCCGGCTTGGGACAGACGATGGCTACACCTTC. This chain uses TRBV14 with TRBJ1-2; 7 nucleotides line up with TRBD1. Germline V CDR1 and CDR2: SGHDN, FVKESK. This CDR3 comprises 14 residues. With 4 bases clipped from V and 6 bases from J, the junction kept 8 bases outside the gene matches.